This T cell receptor (beta chain) is drawn from a study of blood T cell repertoires in COVID-19. While infection was still active, Seattle patients were enrolled and then followed longitudinally. Sequencing used immunoSEQ multiplex PCR; TCRdb keeps in-frame clones, though not all of them. The data hold 50,000 to 65,000 clones, with approximately 77% observed a single time. The CDR3 totals 16 residues. Between the trimmed V and J ends, which lost 5 bases and 1 base, there was a span of 17 bases. The germline V gene encodes CDR1 MNHNY and CDR2 SVGAGI (reference sequence). The rearrangement links TRBV6-6 to TRBJ1-2, with D maybe TRBD1 (6 bases). Sequenced sample: peripheral blood. This receptor was obtained from a woman in her 70s with COVID-19, enrolled during active disease. The DNA of the CDR3 is TGTGCCAGCAGTCTCTACAGGGCAGCCGATAACTATGGCTACACCTTC. Amino acids: CASSLYRAADNYGYTF.